These 14 T cell receptor beta chains came from one sample sequenced in a study of blood T cell repertoires in COVID-19. The table came from immunoSEQ multiplex PCR; TCRdb's copy has only in-frame clones and leaves some out. Of 330,000 or so clones in the sample, 80% to 90% were seen once. Sequencing was done on a sample of peripheral blood. Every receptor here comes from a young man with COVID-19, enrolled during active disease.

The rearrangement joins TRBV4-1 to TRBJ1-1; 7 bases fit TRBD1. V dropped 2 bases and J dropped 4; count of bases not matched to a gene: 10. The V gene's germline CDR1 is MGHRA and CDR2 YSYEKL. This CDR3 spans 16 amino acids. As DNA, the CDR3 is TGCGCCAGCAGCCAACTTTCTACAGGGGTGCGCACTGAAGCTTTCTTT. Translation gives CASSQLSTGVRTEAFF.

The chain is built from TRBV24-1 and TRBJ2-1; 11 bases map to TRBD2. V dropped 2 bases and J dropped 5; count of bases not matched to a gene: 10. CDR3 length: 18 amino acids. Germline V lookup: CDR1 KGHDR, CDR2 SFDVKD. The CDR3 sequence is CATSDSYAGLAEDNEQFF. CDR3 nucleotide sequence: TGTGCCACCAGTGATTCCTATGCGGGACTAGCGGAAGACAATGAGCAGTTCTTC.

This clone occurred once. The gene calls are TRBV4-2 and TRBJ2-2; 9 bases agree with TRBD1. CDR1 and CDR2 from the germline V gene are LGHNA and YNFKEQ. The junction had 9 bases not matched to a gene; V was cut back by 3 bases and J by 7 bases. The CDR3 has 16 amino acids. DNA for the CDR3: TGTGCCAGCAGCCAGATCAGACAGGGGGGGAGCGGGGAGCTGTTTTTT. As protein: CASSQIRQGGSGELFF.

The chain carries TRBV4-1 and TRBJ1-2; D is possibly TRBD1 (5 bases). The V and J ends lost 2 bases and 6 bases respectively, with 22 bases between them. The CDR3 covers 17 residues. Per germline, CDR1 MGHRA and CDR2 YSYEKL. The CDR3 here is CASSQPRSPWDFNGYTF. The CDR3 DNA reads TGCGCCAGCAGCCAACCCAGGAGCCCCTGGGACTTTAATGGCTACACCTTC.

The chain has TRBV28 and TRBJ2-2, with a possible D match to TRBD2 (5 bases). The germline CDR1 and CDR2 sequences are MDHEN and SYDVKM. Deletions cut 5 bases from V and 3 bases from J, with 10 bases between. CDR3 length equals 14 residues. The CDR3: CASSRRLDTGELFF. The DNA of the CDR3 is TGTGCCAGCAGTCGGAGGCTGGACACCGGGGAGCTGTTTTTT.

This clone turned up a few times. The genes are TRBV19 and TRBJ1-6, with D maybe TRBD1 (6 bases). The V end lost 6 bases, the J end lost 5 bases, and 14 bases lay between the germline ends. Germline V CDR1 and CDR2: LNHDA, SQIVND (reference sequence). The CDR3 extends over 15 amino acids. CDR3 in amino acids: CASSVTGRNNSPLHF. The CDR3 nucleotides are TGTGCCAGTAGCGTCACAGGGCGGAATAATTCACCCCTCCACTTT.

This sequence joins TRBV20-1 and TRBJ2-7; the match to TRBD2 covers 8 bases. V lost 3 bases to trimming and J lost 4 bases; unmatched junction nucleotides: 11. CDR1 is DFQATT and CDR2 is SNEGSKA in the germline V gene (reference sequence). The CDR3 runs 15 residues. The CDR3 loop reads CSASRQRELRYEQYF. CDR3 nucleotide sequence: TGCAGTGCTAGTCGCCAGCGGGAGCTCAGGTACGAGCAGTACTTC.

CDR3 nucleotide sequence: TGCAGTGCAGCTTCGCCTAGTGAGCAGTTCTTC. This encodes CSAASPSEQFF. This rearrangement joins TRBV20-1 to TRBJ2-1; no definite D call. The CDR3 sequence is 11 residues long. Germline loops: CDR1 DFQATT, CDR2 SNEGSKA (reference sequence). V shed 6 bases and J shed 9 bases, with 12 bases lying between them.

V gene TRBV5-6 combines with J gene TRBJ1-1; TRBD1 is a possible D gene (5 bases). V was pared by 4 bases and J by 4 bases, with 20 bases between. This CDR3 has 16 amino acids. CDR1 and CDR2 from the germline V gene are SGHDT and YYEEEE. The CDR3 reads CASSRGVGAQGTEAFF. CDR3 nucleotides: TGTGCCAGCAGCCGGGGGGTCGGGGCTCAAGGCACTGAAGCTTTCTTT.

J is TRBJ1-5 and V is TRBV5-5; D perhaps matches TRBD1 (6 bases). This CDR3 is 15 amino acids long. Trimming shortened V by 5 bases and J by 2 bases, and 14 bases separated the two germline ends. Germline CDR1 is SGHKS and CDR2 is YYEKEE (reference sequence). The CDR3 bases are TGTGCCAGCAGGACCTCAGGGGCCCGCAATCAGCCCCAGCATTTT. The encoded protein is CASRTSGARNQPQHF. Supplemented by reference TRBV5-5 and TRBJ1-5, the full variable domain reads DAGVTQSPTHLIKTRGQQVTLRCSPISGHKSVSWYQQVLGQGPQFIFQYYEKEERGRGNFPDRFSARQFPNYSSELNVNALLLGDSALYLCASRTSGARNQPQHFGDGTRLSIL.

V and J are TRBV7-2 and TRBJ2-3, with D maybe TRBD1 (5 bases). The V end was cut by 0 bases, the J end by 4 bases, with 17 bases between. Germline CDR1 and CDR2: SGHTA and FQGNSA. The CDR3 loop spans 17 amino acids. As DNA, the CDR3 is TGTGCCAGCAGCTTAGCGCTCACACTTCTAGGGGCAGATACGCAGTATTTT. Translation: CASSLALTLLGADTQYF.

As to this clone: Within the sample, other DNA sequences also encode this same CDR3. The chain uses TRBV7-3 and TRBJ2-7, with a possible D match to TRBD2 (6 bases). CDR3 length: 13 residues. Trimming shortened V by 6 bases and J by 7 bases, and 16 bases separated the two germline ends. The germline CDR1 and CDR2 sequences are SGHTA and FQGTGA. The CDR3 coding sequence is TGTGCCAGCAGTTCCCAAACTGGGGGGGAGCAGTACTTC. This sequence encodes CASSSQTGGEQYF. Looking up the rest from reference TRBV7-3 and TRBJ2-7 gives the full variable domain: GAGVSQTPSNKVTEKGKYVELRCDPISGHTALYWYRQSLGQGPEFLIYFQGTGAADDSGLPNDRFFAVRPEGSVSTLKIQRTERGDSAVYLCASSSQTGGEQYFGPGTRLTVT.

The chain combines TRBV27 with TRBJ2-1; 8 nucleotides align to TRBD2. The junction had 11 bases not matched to a gene; V was cut back by 8 bases and J by 2 bases. The CDR3 is made up of 16 amino acids. The V gene's germline CDR1 is MNHEY and CDR2 SMNVEV (reference sequence). This CDR3 is CASVSREGTTYNEQFF. The DNA for the CDR3 is TGTGCCAGCGTCTCACGGGAGGGAACTACCTACAATGAGCAGTTCTTC.

J is TRBJ1-1 and V is TRBV19, with D maybe TRBD1 (5 bases). The CDR3 contains 15 residues. V lost 7 bases to trimming and J lost 1 base, with 16 bases between them. Germline V gives CDR1 LNHDA, CDR2 SQIVND (reference sequence). The CDR3 here is CASMFRAGPNTEAFF. Written as DNA, the CDR3 is TGTGCCAGTATGTTCAGGGCAGGCCCGAACACTGAAGCTTTCTTT.